The 27 T cell receptor beta chains below were found in one sample sequenced in a study of technical replicates of blood from several donors. The assay was immunoSEQ multiplex PCR, and TCRdb's table has in-frame clones only and misses some. The table has around 75,000 clones, about nine tenths seen once. Sequenced sample: T cells isolated from PBMCs. Receptor source: a human donor in good health.

The chain couples TRBV19 to TRBJ1-2; perhaps TRBD1 as D (6 bases). This CDR3 region has 14 residues. The ends were cut back, 7 bases at V and 3 bases at J, with 15 bases in the middle. The V gene's germline CDR1 is LNHDA and CDR2 SQIVND (reference sequence). CDR3 amino acids: CASNSAEGDYGYTF. CDR3 DNA sequence: TGTGCCAGTAATTCGGCAGAGGGGGACTATGGCTACACCTTC.

The gene calls are TRBV21-1 and TRBJ1-3; TRBD1, the D gene given by the table, was not confirmed from the DNA. TRBV21-1 is reported as a pseudogene. The CDR3 loop spans 16 amino acids. This chain's CDR3 is CASSKSQGAGRNTIYF. DNA of the CDR3: TGTGCCAGCAGCAAATCTCAGGGCGCAGGGAGAAACACCATATATTTT.

The chain uses TRBV11-3 and TRBJ2-5, with a tentative D call TRBD1 (5 bases). The CDR3 contains 15 residues. CDR1 and CDR2 from the germline V gene are SGHNT and YENEEA. V lost 6 bases, J lost 2 bases, and 16 bases lay in between. In DNA, the CDR3 is TGTGCCAGCAGACCACAGGAAAACTTACAAGAGACCCAGTACTTC. This translates into CASRPQENLQETQYF.

V gene TRBV7-9 combines with J gene TRBJ1-5, with D possibly being TRBD1 (6 bases). The CDR3 sequence is 14 residues long. Germline-derived CDR1 and CDR2 are SEHNR and FQNEAQ (reference sequence). Deletions cut 3 bases from V and 5 bases from J, with 11 bases between. The chain's CDR3 is CASSFLGAHQPQHF. The CDR3 nucleotides are TGTGCCAGCAGCTTCTTGGGGGCTCATCAGCCCCAGCATTTT.

The CDR3 here is CASSSVASETQYF. The CDR3 nucleotides are TGTGCCAGCAGTAGTGTGGCTAGCGAGACCCAGTACTTC. V gene TRBV25-1 combines with J gene TRBJ2-5; a weak D match, TRBD2 (5 bases). V dropped 5 bases and J dropped 5 bases, with 12 bases sitting between them. From germline, CDR1 is MGHDK and CDR2 SYGVNS. The length of the CDR3 is 13 residues.

The rearrangement uses TRBV6-1 and TRBJ2-7, with D maybe TRBD1 (6 bases). CDR1 MNHNS and CDR2 SASEGT come from the germline V gene. Trimming stripped 4 bases from V and 2 bases from J, with 12 bases between. The CDR3 covers 14 residues. CDR3 coding DNA: TGTGCCAGCAGTGTGAGACAGGCGCCCTACGAGCAGTACTTC. It specifies CASSVRQAPYEQYF.

This chain joins TRBV7-6 and TRBJ2-1, with D unresolved. There are 12 residues in the CDR3. The germline gives CDR1 SGHVS, CDR2 FNYEAQ. V lost 5 bases and J 8 bases, leaving 10 bases between the germline ends. The CDR3 protein is CASSPPFDEQFF. The CDR3, as DNA: TGTGCCAGCAGCCCCCCCTTTGATGAGCAGTTCTTC. The entire variable domain, with the rest obtained from reference TRBV7-6 and TRBJ2-1, is as follows: GAGVSQSPRYKVTKRGQDVALRCDPISGHVSLYWYRQALGQGPEFLTYFNYEAQQDKSGLPNDRFSAERPEGSISTLTIQRTEQRDSAMYRCASSPPFDEQFFGPGTRLTVL.

The V call is TRBV29-1, the J call TRBJ1-5; D is perhaps TRBD1 (5 bases). V lost 1 base and J 0 bases, leaving 31 bases between the germline ends. Germline V gene lookup returns CDR1 SQVTM and CDR2 ANQGSEA. CDR3 length equals 22 residues. The CDR3 nucleotides read TGCAGCGTTGAAGGTGTCCTTCGGGGGAGGGAGAGTGGGTCGTATAGCAATCAGCCCCAGCATTTT. Translated, it gives CSVEGVLRGRESGSYSNQPQHF.

This chain connects TRBV5-1 to TRBJ2-7; TRBD2 might be the D (6 bases). This CDR3 is 15 amino acids long. The germline V gene encodes CDR1 SGHRS and CDR2 YFSETQ. V lost 1 base and J lost 1, with 12 bases in between. CDR3 in DNA: TGCGCCAGCAGCTTGCGACTAGGGAGATCCTACGAGCAGTACTTC. As protein: CASSLRLGRSYEQYF.

The chain couples TRBV4-1 to TRBJ2-3; D not resolved. This CDR3 spans 15 amino acids. Germline CDR1 and CDR2: MGHRA and YSYEKL. V lost 1 base to trimming and J lost 6 bases, with 14 bases between them. The CDR3 sequence is CASSQGALSVDTQYF. CDR3 sequence (DNA): TGCGCCAGCAGCCAAGGAGCCCTTTCGGTGGATACGCAGTATTTT.

V is TRBV11-2 and J is TRBJ1-2; TRBD1 might be the D (5 bases). The V end was cut by 5 bases, the J end by 4 bases, with 8 bases between. The CDR3 runs 12 residues. Looked up from germline, CDR1 is SGHAT and CDR2 is FQNNGV. The DNA for the CDR3 is TGTGCCAGCAGCCCAGGGTCCTATGGCTACACCTTC. Its translation: CASSPGSYGYTF.

The CDR3 sequence is CASTEGPYEQYF. The CDR3 nucleotides read TGTGCCAGCACGGAGGGACCCTACGAGCAGTACTTC. V usage is TRBV2 and J usage is TRBJ2-7; D is perhaps TRBD2 (6 bases). CDR1 is SNHLY, CDR2 FYNNEI, per germline. The CDR3 has 12 amino acids. The V and J ends lost 7 bases and 2 bases respectively, with 9 bases between them.

The gene calls are TRBV5-1 and TRBJ1-1; TRBD1 might be the D (6 bases). The CDR3 runs 16 residues. Trimming removed 4 bases at V and 6 bases at J, with 22 bases between. The germline CDR1 and CDR2 sequences are SGHRS and YFSETQ. DNA of the CDR3: TGCGCCAGCAGCCCCTTGGGGGCCGGGGTTAATTCTGAAGCTTTCTTT. Protein: CASSPLGAGVNSEAFF. Using reference TRBV5-1 and TRBJ1-1 for the parts outside the CDR3, the full variable domain is KAGVTQTPRYLIKTRGQQVTLSCSPISGHRSVSWYQQTPGQGLQFLFEYFSETQRNKGNFPGRFSGRQFSNSRSEMNVSTLELGDSALYLCASSPLGAGVNSEAFFGQGTRLTVV.

This chain links TRBV2 with TRBJ2-1, with 8 bases identical to TRBD2. This CDR3 is 15 amino acids long. Germline V lookup: CDR1 SNHLY, CDR2 FYNNEI. J lost 4 bases, V lost 6 bases, and 8 bases had no gene match. CDR3 sequence reads: CASRGLAGGYNEQFF. The DNA for the CDR3 is TGTGCCAGCAGGGGATTGGCGGGAGGTTACAATGAGCAGTTCTTC.

The chain uses TRBV11-3 and TRBJ2-5; 11 bases map to TRBD2. Germline V gene data show CDR1 as SGHNT and CDR2 as YENEEA. The CDR3 has 15 residues. Germline trimming cut 6 bases from V and 5 bases from J; bases unmatched to any gene: 8. The CDR3 reads CASSLGLAERETQYF. CDR3 sequence (DNA): TGTGCCAGCAGTTTGGGACTAGCGGAGAGGGAGACCCAGTACTTC.

The gene calls are TRBV9 and TRBJ1-4; 8 bases line up with TRBD1. With V trimmed by 0 bases and J by 8 bases, 6 bases remained unmatched. Per germline, CDR1 SGDLS and CDR2 YYNGEE. The CDR3 extends over 15 amino acids. The CDR3 sequence is CASSVDGQGFEKLFF. Here the CDR3 DNA reads TGTGCCAGCAGCGTAGATGGACAGGGATTCGAAAAACTGTTTTTT.

The J gene is TRBJ1-5, the V gene TRBV15; 8 positions match TRBD1. After removal of 3 bases from V and 6 bases from J, the junction contained 10 bases not matched to a gene. The CDR3 has 16 residues. The germline gives CDR1 LNHNV, CDR2 YYDKDF (reference sequence). The CDR3 DNA sequence: TGTGCCACCAGCAGCGGGCCGGACAGGGCCGGTCAGCCCCAGCATTTT. Translating it yields CATSSGPDRAGQPQHF. The whole variable domain, remainder taken from reference TRBV15 and TRBJ1-5, is DAMVIQNPRYQVTQFGKPVTLSCSQTLNHNVMYWYQQKSSQAPKLLFHYYDKDFNNEADTPDNFQSRRPNTSFCFLDIRSPGLGDTAMYLCATSSGPDRAGQPQHFGDGTRLSIL.

This clone was observed a single time. V usage is TRBV6-5 and J usage is TRBJ1-2; unclear D gene. The CDR3 covers 13 residues. Trimming took off 2 bases at V and 2 bases at J, with 6 bases between the two ends. Germline V gene sequence: CDR1 MNHEY, CDR2 SVGAGI. The DNA for the CDR3 is TGTGCCAGCAGTTACGTAGAAAACTATGGCTACACCTTC. Protein sequence: CASSYVENYGYTF.

V gene TRBV27 combines with J gene TRBJ2-7; 8 bases are shared with TRBD2. The CDR3 consists of 13 residues. CDR1 MNHEY and CDR2 SMNVEV come from the germline V gene (reference sequence). Trimming took 6 bases from V and 3 from J; bases not matched to a gene: 4. DNA for the CDR3: TGTGCCAGCAGAGGACTAGCCGGCTACGAGCAGTACTTC. It codes for CASRGLAGYEQYF.

The chain combines TRBV4-1 with TRBJ1-5; 7 bases line up with TRBD1. CDR3 size: 15 residues. CDR1 is MGHRA, CDR2 YSYEKL, per germline. The junction had 4 bases not matched to a gene; V was cut back by 1 base and J by 4 bases. The CDR3 protein is CASSQAGTENQPQHF. Here the CDR3 DNA reads TGCGCCAGCAGCCAAGCGGGGACAGAGAATCAGCCCCAGCATTTT.

This chain joins TRBV4-1 and TRBJ2-1; 9 bases line up with TRBD2. This CDR3 has 21 amino acids. The germline CDR1 and CDR2 sequences are MGHRA and YSYEKL. J lost 1 base, V lost 3 bases, and 19 bases had no gene match. The CDR3 DNA follows: TGCGCCAGCAGCCACTTATACTCGGGCGGGAGGGCCATTTTGTCCTACAATGAGCAGTTCTTC. This codes for CASSHLYSGGRAILSYNEQFF.

CDR3 amino acids: CASSLAGQSSGNTIYF. CDR3 in DNA: TGCGCCAGCAGCTTGGCCGGACAAAGCTCTGGAAACACCATATATTTT. This sequence joins TRBV5-1 and TRBJ1-3; TRBD1 might be the D (5 bases). V was shortened by 0 bases and J by 0 bases, with 10 bases between the two germline ends. This CDR3 is built from 16 residues. CDR1 is SGHRS and CDR2 is YFSETQ in the germline V gene.

This chain connects TRBV7-9 to TRBJ2-3; possibly TRBD2 for D (6 bases). Trimming removed 5 bases from V and 4 bases from J, with 16 bases in between. The V gene's germline CDR1 is SEHNR and CDR2 FQNEAQ (reference sequence). This CDR3 comprises 15 residues. The CDR3 nucleotides read TGTGCCAGCAGCCAAATGCGACTAGAAGCAGATACGCAGTATTTT. Encoded protein: CASSQMRLEADTQYF.

The chain recombines TRBV7-9 with TRBJ2-3; D not resolved. The V gene lost 7 bases and the J gene lost 4 bases, with 9 bases spanning the gap. The CDR3 is 12 residues long. Per germline, CDR1 SEHNR and CDR2 FQNEAQ (reference sequence). CDR3 DNA: TGTGCCAGCACCCCGTCCCCAGATACGCAGTATTTT. Its protein product is CASTPSPDTQYF.

The gene calls are TRBV5-1 and TRBJ2-1; 14 nucleotides match TRBD2. Trimming took 1 base from V and 2 from J; bases not matched to a gene: 11. From germline, CDR1 is SGHRS and CDR2 YFSETQ. The CDR3 runs 20 residues. The CDR3 reads CASSLKSGLAGGSTYNEQFF. CDR3 bases: TGCGCCAGCAGCTTGAAGTCTGGACTAGCGGGGGGTAGCACCTACAATGAGCAGTTCTTC.

The chain joins TRBV28 to TRBJ2-1, with 7 bases that match TRBD2. V shed 5 bases and J 4 bases; nucleotides not matched to a gene: 11. This CDR3 spans 16 amino acids. From germline, CDR1 is MDHEN and CDR2 SYDVKM. CDR3 loop: CASSRTSSGTYNEQFF. CDR3 nucleotides: TGTGCCAGCAGTCGAACCTCTAGCGGCACTTACAATGAGCAGTTCTTC. The variable domain in full, with the rest retrieved from reference TRBV28 and TRBJ2-1, is DVKVTQSSRYLVKRTGEKVFLECVQDMDHENMFWYRQDPGLGLRLIYFSYDVKMKEKGDIPEGYSVSREKKERFSLILESASTNQTSMYLCASSRTSSGTYNEQFFGPGTRLTVL.

This sequence joins TRBV18 and TRBJ2-7; TRBD1 matches 7 bases. The CDR3 has 13 amino acids. V was clipped by 3 bases and J by 4 bases; unmatched bases: 3. Germline assignment: CDR1 KGHSH and CDR2 LQKENI. The CDR3 sequence: CASSPGTVYEQYF. Here the CDR3 DNA reads TGTGCCAGCTCACCGGGGACAGTGTACGAGCAGTACTTC.